The TCR beta chain under discussion was sequenced for a study of OX40 agonist ivuxolimab in advanced cancers. The overall study: Partial responses were achieved by three patients, one with hepatocellular carcinoma and two with cutaneous melanoma. Study-wide results and caveats: Clones of CD4+ and CD8+ blood T cells grew by week 6 at doses of 0.1 to 3.0 mg/kg. CD4+ T cells averaged fewer expanded clones than CD8+ T cells.

With 6 bases clipped from V and 1 base from J, the junction kept 7 bases outside the gene matches. CDR3 length equals 15 residues. On this clone: The antigen is not known.

Profiling relied on immunoSEQ multiplex PCR, and the TCRdb table lists in-frame clones only, not all of them. The sample holds approximately 70,000 clones, about 82% seen once. The TCR comes from an adult with an advanced solid tumor such as melanoma, head and neck, liver or kidney cancer. The chain employs TRBV23-1 and TRBJ1-1, with 8 bases fitting TRBD1. TRBV23-1 is treated as an ORF (open reading frame) with a function not yet certain. This specimen was CD4+ or CD8+ T cells sorted from blood, taken in a trial of the OX40 agonist ivuxolimab. The CDR3 coding sequence is TGCGCCAGCAGCTTCCGGGACAGGAAGAACACTGAAGCTTTCTTT. Its translation is CASSFRDRKNTEAFF.